The clone carrying this T cell receptor beta chain was seen a handful of times. Its antigen is not known. Additional DNA sequences in this sample encode the identical CDR3. These data come from a study of vaccination effects on CD4 cells after COVID-19. Whole-study context: The ViraFEST assay expanded antigen-specific CD4+ T cells with viral peptide pools before sequencing.

The repertoire was sequenced with immunoSEQ multiplex PCR; TCRdb's copy has only in-frame clones and lacks some. Of approximately 30,000 clones detected, roughly four fifths appear once; the ten largest clones hold approximately 6.3%. When less than 12 days of culture had elapsed, CD4+ T cells were isolated. Documented for the person is a PCR-confirmed SARS-CoV-2 infection occurring between March and December 2020. Subjects were given two BNT162b2 or mRNA-1273 vaccine doses. Cultures got half-medium changes with IL-2 on days 3 and 7. Trimming shortened V by 3 bases and J by 2 bases, and 5 bases separated the two germline ends. The length of the CDR3 is 12 residues. Germline CDR1 is MDHEN and CDR2 is SYDVKM. Study-level results: Pronounced clonal contraction occurred in clones induced by infection and by vaccine late after vaccination. Convalescents showed post-vaccine spike-reactive clones that were mainly new vaccine-induced clones.

The chain carries TRBV28 and TRBJ2-7; D gene unclear. This receptor was obtained from a human donor who had a prior SARS-CoV-2 infection. The sample in question was CD4+ T cells from PBMCs cultured without peptide, obtained after COVID-19 vaccination. The DNA of the CDR3 is TGTGCCAGCAGTTTTTACACCTACGAGCAGTACTTC. As protein: CASSFYTYEQYF.